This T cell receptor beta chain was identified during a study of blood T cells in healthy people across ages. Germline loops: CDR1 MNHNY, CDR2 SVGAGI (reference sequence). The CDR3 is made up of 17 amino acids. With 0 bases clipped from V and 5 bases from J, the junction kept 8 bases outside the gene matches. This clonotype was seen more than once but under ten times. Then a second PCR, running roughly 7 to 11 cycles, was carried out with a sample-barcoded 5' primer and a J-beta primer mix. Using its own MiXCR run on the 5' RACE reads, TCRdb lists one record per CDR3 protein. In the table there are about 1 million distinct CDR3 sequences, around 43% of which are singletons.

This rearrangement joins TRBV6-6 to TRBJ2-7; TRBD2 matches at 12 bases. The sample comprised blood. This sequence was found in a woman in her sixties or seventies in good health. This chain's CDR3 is CASSYSTSGSIVHEQYF. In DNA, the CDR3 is TGTGCCAGCAGTTACTCGACTAGCGGGAGTATAGTACACGAGCAGTACTTC.